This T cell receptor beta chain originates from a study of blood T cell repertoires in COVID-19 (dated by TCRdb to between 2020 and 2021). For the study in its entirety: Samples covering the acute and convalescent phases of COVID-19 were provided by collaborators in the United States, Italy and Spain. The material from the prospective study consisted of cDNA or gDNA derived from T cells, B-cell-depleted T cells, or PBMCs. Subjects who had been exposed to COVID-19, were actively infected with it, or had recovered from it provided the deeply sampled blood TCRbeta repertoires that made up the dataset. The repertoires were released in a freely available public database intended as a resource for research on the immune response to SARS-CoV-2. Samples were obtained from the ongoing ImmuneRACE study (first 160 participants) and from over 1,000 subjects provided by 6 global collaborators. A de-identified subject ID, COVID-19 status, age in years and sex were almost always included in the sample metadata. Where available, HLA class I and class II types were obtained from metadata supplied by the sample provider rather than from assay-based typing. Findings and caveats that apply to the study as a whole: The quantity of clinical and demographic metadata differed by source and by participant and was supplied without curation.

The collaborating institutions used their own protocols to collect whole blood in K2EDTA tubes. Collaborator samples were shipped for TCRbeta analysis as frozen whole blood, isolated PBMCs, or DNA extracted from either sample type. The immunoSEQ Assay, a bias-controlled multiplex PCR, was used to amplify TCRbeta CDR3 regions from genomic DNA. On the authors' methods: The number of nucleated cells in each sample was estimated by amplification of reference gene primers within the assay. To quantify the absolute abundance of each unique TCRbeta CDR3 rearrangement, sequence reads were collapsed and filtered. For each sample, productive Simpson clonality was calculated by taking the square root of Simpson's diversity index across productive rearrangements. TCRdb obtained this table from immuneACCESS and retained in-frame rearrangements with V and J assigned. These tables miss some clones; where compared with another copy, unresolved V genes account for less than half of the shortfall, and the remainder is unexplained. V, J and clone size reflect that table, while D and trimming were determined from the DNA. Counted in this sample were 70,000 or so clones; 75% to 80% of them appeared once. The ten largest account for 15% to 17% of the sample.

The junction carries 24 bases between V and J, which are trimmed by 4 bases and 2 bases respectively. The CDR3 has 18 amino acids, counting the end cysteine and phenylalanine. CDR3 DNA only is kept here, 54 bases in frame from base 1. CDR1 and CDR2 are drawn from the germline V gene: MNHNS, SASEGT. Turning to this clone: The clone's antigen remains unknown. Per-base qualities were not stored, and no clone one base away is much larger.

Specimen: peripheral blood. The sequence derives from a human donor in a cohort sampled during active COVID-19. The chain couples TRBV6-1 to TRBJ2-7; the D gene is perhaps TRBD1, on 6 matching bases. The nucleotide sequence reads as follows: TGTGCCAGCAGTGGCGGCCCCAATGCAGGGGACCTTCCCTACGAGCAGTACTTC. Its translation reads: CASSGGPNAGDLPYEQYF.